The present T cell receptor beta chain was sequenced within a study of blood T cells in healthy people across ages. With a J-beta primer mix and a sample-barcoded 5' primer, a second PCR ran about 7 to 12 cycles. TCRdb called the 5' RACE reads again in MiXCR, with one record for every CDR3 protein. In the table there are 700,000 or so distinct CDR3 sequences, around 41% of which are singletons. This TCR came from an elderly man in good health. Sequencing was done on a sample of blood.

The CDR3 region has the DNA TGTGCCAGCAATCTAGGGACCGCAAGCTCCTACGAGCAGTACTTC. Its translation is CASNLGTASSYEQYF. V usage is TRBV6-1 and J usage is TRBJ2-7; TRBD1 or TRBD2 may be the D gene (5 bases each). The length of the CDR3 is 15 residues. CDR1 MNHNS and CDR2 SASEGT come from the germline V gene. Between the trimmed V and J ends, which lost 7 bases and 0 bases, there was a span of 16 bases.